The rows below give T cell receptor beta chains drawn from one sample of a study of a mutant IDH1 vaccine in newly diagnosed glioma. Clones were sequenced by immunoSEQ multiplex PCR, and TCRdb holds only the in-frame ones, with some missing. Of about 88,000 clones listed, around 80% are singletons. The source material was PBMCs, sampled from a glioma patient treated with radiotherapy, temozolomide or both. All receptors derive from a man aged 35-49 years with glioma. Some clones in this sample may be carry-over from other donors' samples. Each CDR3 is given with its conserved first and last residue. The D gene is left open where the match is weak.

j_call v_call d_call cdr3_aa
TRBJ2-7 TRBV6-1 TRBD1 CASSGDRGVKEQYF
TRBJ1-4 TRBV4-1 NA CASSQQDKLFF
TRBJ2-2 TRBV7-2 NA CASSKTPTEGELFF
TRBJ1-4 TRBV10-1 NA CASSESVATNEKLFF
TRBJ2-1 TRBV7-3 NA CASSRTTGNYNEQFF
TRBJ2-7 TRBV27 NA CASSYRPSYEQYF
TRBJ1-5 TRBV6-5 TRBD1 CASSTGQEEQPQHF
TRBJ1-1 TRBV6-5 TRBD1 CASSSGQGNTEAFF
TRBJ2-2 TRBV4-1 NA CASSQGNTGELFF
TRBJ1-1 TRBV18 NA CASSPTRVAGRENTEAFF
TRBJ2-6 TRBV30 TRBD1 CAWKCRDRVSGANVLTF
TRBJ1-2 TRBV5-4 NA CASSEETGFGYTF
TRBJ2-7 TRBV7-9 TRBD1 CASSQQGPARGEQYF